The 29 T cell receptor beta chains in this list originate from one sample, sequenced in a study of T-cell reconstitution after alpha-beta-depleted transplantation in children (dated by TCRdb to about 2016). Receptor amplification or capture employed PCR. For sequencing, an Illumina HiSeq 2500 was employed. Molecular barcoding was employed in the preparation of TCR libraries, with unique molecular identifiers being used to normalize TCRbeta repertoire quantification. In TCRdb, the public reads were trimmed at Q25 with fastp and aligned with MiXCR, with productive beta chains retained. A single entry per CDR3 protein holds the most common genes and DNA from its merged rows. The sample data list roughly 500,000 distinct CDR3 sequences, and approximately 32% of these were observed just once. The ten largest clones take up approximately 2.3% of the sample. Sample: PBMCs from the stem cell graft donor, taken from the stem cell graft. The receptors shown here come from a human donor who donated a stem cell graft to a child with aplastic anemia.

There are a few counts of this clonotype. The CDR3 here is CASSVRTGFNTGELFF. The CDR3 DNA follows: TGTGCCAGCAGCGTAAGGACGGGATTTAACACCGGGGAGCTGTTTTTT. This chain connects TRBV6-1 to TRBJ2-2; D may be TRBD2 (5 bases). The V end was cut by 6 bases, the J end by 2 bases, with 16 bases between. The germline V gene encodes CDR1 MNHNS and CDR2 SASEGT. This CDR3 has 16 amino acids.

The rearrangement joins TRBV29-1 to TRBJ2-1, with 11 positions matching TRBD2. Germline V CDR1 and CDR2: SQVTM, ANQGSEA. Germline trimming cut 4 bases from V and 6 bases from J; bases unmatched to any gene: 5. The length of the CDR3 is 14 residues. This CDR3 reads CSVVLAGGPNEQFF. The CDR3 nucleotides are TGCAGCGTTGTCTTAGCGGGAGGGCCCAATGAGCAGTTCTTC.

The V gene is TRBV30, the J gene TRBJ1-1; 8 bases are shared with TRBD1. This CDR3 is 13 amino acids long. Germline V CDR1 and CDR2: GTSNPN, SVGIG (reference sequence). V dropped 6 bases and J dropped 2; count of bases not matched to a gene: 5. The CDR3 sequence: CACDSGGNTEAFF. In nucleotides, the CDR3 is TGTGCCTGTGATTCAGGGGGCAACACTGAAGCTTTCTTT.

V and J are TRBV7-3 and TRBJ2-1, with 14 positions matching TRBD2. The CDR3 consists of 16 residues. V lost 3 bases and J lost 9; bases outside the gene matches: 7. CDR1 and CDR2 (germline): SGHTA, FQGTGA. The CDR3 protein is CASSLGTSGSFGEQFF. The CDR3 DNA is TGTGCCAGCAGCTTGGGGACTAGCGGGAGTTTTGGTGAGCAGTTCTTC.

The chain recombines TRBV6-2 or TRBV6-3 with TRBJ1-5, with D uncertain. Trimming pared 8 bases from V and 0 bases from J, leaving 11 bases between. In germline, CDR1 is MNHEY, CDR2 SVGEGT. This CDR3 has 14 amino acids. As DNA, the CDR3 is TGTGCCAGCCAAACGGGCAATAGCAATCAGCCCCAGCATTTT. Its protein is CASQTGNSNQPQHF.

The table lists this clonotype with a few counts. The V gene is TRBV7-9, the J gene TRBJ1-2; D might be TRBD1 (5 bases). Trimming pared 0 bases from V and 6 bases from J, leaving 5 bases between. Germline CDR1 reads SEHNR; CDR2 reads FQNEAQ (reference sequence). The CDR3 contains 12 residues. CDR3 residues: CASSLAGDGYTF. CDR3 DNA: TGTGCCAGCAGCTTAGCAGGGGATGGCTACACCTTC.

The rearrangement uses TRBV12-3 or TRBV12-4 and TRBJ2-1; the D gene could be TRBD1 or TRBD2 (6 bases each). The CDR3 covers 16 residues. V lost 1 base and J 8 bases, leaving 18 bases between the germline ends. The CDR3 here is CASSLVPGEAGDEQFF. The CDR3 DNA sequence: TGTGCCAGCAGTTTAGTCCCAGGGGAGGCTGGCGATGAGCAGTTCTTC.

The table lists this clonotype with a few counts. This sequence joins TRBV27 and TRBJ1-6; 9 bases match TRBD1. Germline V gene lookup returns CDR1 MNHEY and CDR2 SMNVEV (reference sequence). The CDR3 runs 15 residues. Unmatched junction bases numbered 8, after V lost 5 bases and J lost 9 bases. Here the CDR3 reads CASSPGQGWFSPLHF. CDR3 in DNA: TGTGCCAGCAGTCCCGGACAGGGGTGGTTTTCACCCCTCCACTTT.

The gene calls are TRBV20-1 and TRBJ1-1, with TRBD1 as a possible D gene (5 bases). This CDR3 contains 13 residues. Between the trimmed V and J ends, which lost 5 bases and 0 bases, there was a span of 10 bases. CDR1 and CDR2 from the germline V gene are DFQATT and SNEGSKA (reference sequence). For the CDR3, the DNA is TGCAGTGCTGTCGGGGCCTTGAACACTGAAGCTTTCTTT. Its protein product is CSAVGALNTEAFF.

The V call is TRBV29-1, the J call TRBJ2-2; D not certain. The germline V gene has CDR1 SQVTM and CDR2 ANQGSEA. The CDR3 extends over 14 amino acids. Trimming left V 6 bases short and J 2 bases short, with 13 bases between. The CDR3 region has the DNA TGCAGCGTCCAACCAGGCGTAAACACCGGGGAGCTGTTTTTT. It translates to CSVQPGVNTGELFF.

This chain joins TRBV6-5 and TRBJ2-2; D gene unclear. V lost 1 base, J lost 5 bases, and 5 bases lay in between. Germline CDR1 MNHEY, CDR2 SVGAGI. The CDR3 spans 13 residues. The CDR3 region has the DNA TGTGCCAGCAGTTACTGGGCGACCGGGGAGCTGTTTTTT. Its protein product is CASSYWATGELFF.

The CDR3: CSARDPQGPANEKLFF. CDR3 DNA sequence: TGCAGTGCTAGAGATCCTCAGGGGCCGGCTAATGAAAAACTGTTTTTT. V gene TRBV20-1 combines with J gene TRBJ1-4, with D possibly TRBD1 on 6 matching bases. This CDR3 region has 16 residues. From germline, CDR1 is DFQATT and CDR2 SNEGSKA (reference sequence). The V end was cut by 0 bases, the J end by 3 bases, with 14 bases between.

This rearrangement joins TRBV12-3 or TRBV12-4 to TRBJ2-5, with no clear D. There are 13 residues in the CDR3. Trimming took off 3 bases at V and 5 bases at J, with 10 bases between the two ends. CDR3 region: CASSFGEWETQYF. In DNA, the CDR3 is TGTGCCAGCAGTTTTGGGGAATGGGAGACCCAGTACTTC.

This clonotype appeared a single time. The chain combines TRBV11-2 with TRBJ2-4; 8 bases are a match to TRBD1. The CDR3 extends over 14 amino acids. CDR1 is SGHAT and CDR2 is FQNNGV in the germline V gene. V dropped 5 bases and J dropped 9; count of bases not matched to a gene: 9. CDR3 in amino acids: CASSDARGLGIQYF. The CDR3 DNA reads as TGTGCCAGCAGCGACGCCAGGGGGCTCGGCATTCAGTACTTC.

This clonotype was seen a few times. V usage is TRBV6-5 and J usage is TRBJ1-2; D not certain. This CDR3 is built from 15 residues. V lost 0 bases and J lost 4, with 12 bases in between. Per germline, CDR1 MNHEY and CDR2 SVGAGI. The CDR3 DNA sequence: TGTGCCAGCAGTTACTCGTTTCGGAGGACCTATGGCTACACCTTC. Its translation: CASSYSFRRTYGYTF.

This chain's CDR3 is CASSLGTGNLNQPQHF. In DNA, the CDR3 is TGTGCCAGCAGCCTCGGGACAGGGAATCTTAATCAGCCCCAGCATTTT. This chain connects TRBV7-9 to TRBJ1-5; 9 nucleotides match TRBD1. This CDR3 is 16 amino acids long. CDR1 SEHNR and CDR2 FQNEAQ come from the germline V gene (reference sequence). The junction had 9 bases not matched to a gene; V was cut back by 5 bases and J by 4 bases. Full variable domain (outside the CDR3, taken from reference TRBV7-9 and TRBJ1-5): DTGVSQNPRHKITKRGQNVTFRCDPISEHNRLYWYRQTLGQGPEFLTYFQNEAQLEKSRLLSDRFSAERPKGSFSTLEIQRTEQGDSAMYLCASSLGTGNLNQPQHFGDGTRLSIL.

This clonotype appeared a few times. The genes are TRBV11-2 and TRBJ2-3, with 9 bases matching TRBD2. Losses at the gene ends were 2 bases for V and 0 bases for J; bases not matched to a gene: 9. The CDR3 spans 18 residues. CDR1 is SGHAT, CDR2 FQNNGV, per germline. The DNA of the CDR3 is TGTGCCAGCAGCTTATACACGACTAGCGGATTTAGCACAGATACGCAGTATTTT. This gives the protein CASSLYTTSGFSTDTQYF.

The chain is built from TRBV20-1 and TRBJ2-2; 10 positions agree with TRBD1. This CDR3 region has 16 residues. With V trimmed by 1 base and J by 4 bases, 6 bases remained unmatched. The germline gives CDR1 DFQATT, CDR2 SNEGSKA (reference sequence). The CDR3 DNA sequence: TGCAGTGCTAGAGTTGGGACAGGGGCCTTCACCGGGGAGCTGTTTTTT. This sequence encodes CSARVGTGAFTGELFF.

This clonotype was counted only a few times. The genes are TRBV12-3 or TRBV12-4 and TRBJ1-6; the D gene is possibly TRBD1 (6 bases). The CDR3 loop spans 13 amino acids. Trimming stripped 3 bases from V and 10 bases from J, with 10 bases between. The CDR3 sequence: CASSFEGDSPLHF. CDR3 in DNA: TGTGCCAGCAGTTTCGAGGGGGACTCACCCCTCCACTTT.

This clonotype was observed a few times. This rearrangement joins TRBV5-4 to TRBJ1-1, with D perhaps TRBD1 (6 bases). This CDR3 is 13 amino acids long. Germline V gives CDR1 SGHNT, CDR2 YYREEE (reference sequence). The V end was cut by 7 bases, the J end by 7 bases, with 17 bases between. The CDR3 DNA reads TGTGCCAGCTACCTTTGGGACAACGGTGAAGCTTTCTTT. Encoded protein: CASYLWDNGEAFF.

This clonotype was counted a few times. V is TRBV20-1 and J is TRBJ2-3, with TRBD2 identical over 7 bases. The germline CDR1 and CDR2 sequences are DFQATT and SNEGSKA (reference sequence). After removal of 1 base from V and 6 bases from J, the junction contained 19 bases not matched to a gene. This CDR3 has 18 amino acids. The CDR3 loop reads CSARVGPLASGRSDTQYF. The DNA for the CDR3 is TGCAGTGCTAGAGTAGGGCCGTTGGCTAGCGGCCGCAGTGATACGCAGTATTTT.

This sequence joins TRBV5-1 and TRBJ2-7, with TRBD1 as a possible D gene (5 bases). Germline V CDR1 and CDR2: SGHRS, YFSETQ. Trimming took 4 bases from V and 2 from J, leaving 13 bases between them. The CDR3 covers 14 residues. CDR3 DNA: TGCGCCAGCAGCCCCGAGCAGGGTCCCTACGAGCAGTACTTC. Protein: CASSPEQGPYEQYF.

V is TRBV7-3 and J is TRBJ2-3; 7 nucleotides match TRBD2. This CDR3 spans 14 amino acids. Germline V CDR1 and CDR2: SGHTA, FQGTGA. Trimming at V came to 2 bases and at J to 6 bases, leaving 5 bases not matched to a gene. The chain's CDR3 is CASSLLQRGDTQYF. The CDR3 DNA follows: TGTGCCAGCAGCTTATTACAGCGGGGCGATACGCAGTATTTT.

The chain couples TRBV6-1 to TRBJ1-2; 7 bases line up with TRBD1. The V segment lost 3 bases and the J segment 5 bases; nucleotides outside the gene matches: 9. Germline CDR1 reads MNHNS; CDR2 reads SASEGT. There are 15 residues in the CDR3. The CDR3 DNA reads TGTGCCAGCAGTGATAGGATAGGGGGCGCGTATGGCTACACCTTC. Protein: CASSDRIGGAYGYTF.

The chain combines TRBV7-8 with TRBJ2-1; D might be TRBD2 (6 bases). The V end was cut by 4 bases, the J end by 7 bases, with 17 bases between. CDR1 and CDR2 (germline): SGHVS, FQNEAQ. The CDR3 sequence is 15 residues long. CDR3 region: CASSSEAGPRNEQFF. The CDR3 DNA reads TGTGCCAGCAGCTCCGAAGCGGGTCCACGGAATGAGCAGTTCTTC.

This clonotype has more than one count but fewer than ten. The chain recombines TRBV12-3 or TRBV12-4 with TRBJ2-1, with no clear D. The CDR3 covers 14 residues. V was cut by 2 bases and J by 5 bases, with 10 bases left in between. The CDR3 sequence: CASSLPPPDNEQFF. CDR3 nucleotides: TGTGCCAGCAGTTTACCTCCCCCGGACAATGAGCAGTTCTTC.

The CDR3 spells CACFRPGVNTEAFF. The DNA of the CDR3 is TGTGCCTGCTTCCGGCCCGGGGTGAACACTGAAGCTTTCTTT. V usage is TRBV30 and J usage is TRBJ1-1; D is ambiguous. The germline V gene has CDR1 GTSNPN and CDR2 SVGIG (reference sequence). The CDR3 runs to 14 residues. Trimming took off 6 bases at V and 0 bases at J, with 14 bases between the two ends.

The chain has TRBV12-3 or TRBV12-4 and TRBJ1-2, with D possibly matching TRBD1 (5 bases). V was trimmed by 0 bases and J by 8 bases, leaving 13 bases between them. There are 14 residues in the CDR3. CDR3 bases: TGTGCCAGCAGTTTAGCCAGGGCCTACCCGGGCTACACCTTC. Translation gives CASSLARAYPGYTF.

This clonotype has more than one count but fewer than ten. V usage is TRBV13 and J usage is TRBJ1-2; the match to TRBD1 covers 7 bases. The CDR3 totals 16 residues. Germline V gene lookup returns CDR1 PRHDT and CDR2 FYEKMQ (reference sequence). V trimming: 0 bases; J trimming: 5 bases; junction bases outside the gene matches: 9. The CDR3 loop is CASSLGQTGEGYGYTF. As DNA, the CDR3 is TGTGCCAGCAGCTTAGGCCAAACAGGGGAAGGATATGGCTACACCTTC. The variable domain in full, with the rest retrieved from reference TRBV13 and TRBJ1-2, is AAGVIQSPRHLIKEKRETATLKCYPIPRHDTVYWYQQGPGQDPQFLISFYEKMQSDKGSIPDRFSAQQFSDYHSELNMSSLELGDSALYFCASSLGQTGEGYGYTFGSGTRLTVV.